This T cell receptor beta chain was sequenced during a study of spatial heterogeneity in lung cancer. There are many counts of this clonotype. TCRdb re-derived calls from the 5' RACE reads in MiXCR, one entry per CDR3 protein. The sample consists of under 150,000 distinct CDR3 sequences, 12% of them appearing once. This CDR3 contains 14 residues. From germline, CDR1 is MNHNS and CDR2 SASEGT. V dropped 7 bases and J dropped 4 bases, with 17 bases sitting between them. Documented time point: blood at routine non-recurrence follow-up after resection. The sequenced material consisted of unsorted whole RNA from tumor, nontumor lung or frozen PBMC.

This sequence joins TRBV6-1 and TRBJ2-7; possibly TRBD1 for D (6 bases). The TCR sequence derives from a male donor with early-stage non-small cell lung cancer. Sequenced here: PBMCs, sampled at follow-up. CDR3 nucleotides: TGTGCCAGCACCGGTGGGACATACCGATACGAGCAGTACTTC. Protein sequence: CASTGGTYRYEQYF.